A selection of T cell receptor beta chains follows, all from one sample in a study of cytomegalovirus exposure and HLA in healthy donors. Sequencing used immunoSEQ multiplex PCR; TCRdb keeps in-frame clones, though not all of them. The data show around 120,000 clones, roughly 86% seen once. Sequencing was done on a sample of PBMCs. The receptors stem from a young man in good health and CMV-seronegative. Each CDR3 is given with its conserved first and last residue. Each record gives: V gene, D gene, J gene, CDR3 length, clone size, CDR3 DNA, CDR3 protein. The D gene is left open where the match is weak. The size field is filled for only some rows; it gives once, few, many or a size class.

V: TRBV12-2
D: .
J: TRBJ1-5
length: 17
size: .
DNA: TGTGCAAGTCGTCCTCGGGACAGTTCTTGTAGCAATCAGCCCCAGCATTTT
CDR3: CASRPRDSSCSNQPQHF

V: TRBV2
D: .
J: TRBJ2-7
length: 15
size: .
DNA: TGTGCCACCGCAGCAGACAGCCTCATCTCCTACGAGCAGTACTTC
CDR3: CATAADSLISYEQYF

V: TRBV7-9
D: .
J: TRBJ1-2
length: 14
size: .
DNA: TGTGCCACTCTTCGTACGGGGGGAAACTATGGCTACACCTTC
CDR3: CATLRTGGNYGYTF

V: TRBV27
D: .
J: TRBJ2-3
length: 13
size: few
DNA: TGTGCCAGCAGCTCTCTGGGCGCGGATACGCAGTATTTT
CDR3: CASSSLGADTQYF

V: TRBV5-4
D: .
J: TRBJ2-7
length: 14
size: few
DNA: TGTGCCAGCAGCTTGGCGGACAGATCCTACGAGCAGTACTTC
CDR3: CASSLADRSYEQYF

V: TRBV28
D: .
J: TRBJ1-3
length: 17
size: once
DNA: TGTGCCAGCAGTTTATCAGGGAGGAAACACTCTGGAAACACCATATATTTT
CDR3: CASSLSGRKHSGNTIYF

V: TRBV6-4
D: .
J: TRBJ1-1
length: 13
size: once
DNA: TGTGCCAGCAGAAACTTGGGGGCGACTGAAGCTTTCTTT
CDR3: CASRNLGATEAFF

V: TRBV29-1
D: TRBD1
J: TRBJ2-7
length: 15
size: .
DNA: TGCAGCGTTGAAGACACATCTCAGGGGGCATGGGAGCAGTACTTC
CDR3: CSVEDTSQGAWEQYF

V: TRBV2
D: TRBD1
J: TRBJ2-7
length: 13
size: .
DNA: TGTGCCACCGCAGACAGGGGTAGATACGAGCAGTACTTC
CDR3: CATADRGRYEQYF

V: TRBV23-1
D: TRBD1
J: TRBJ2-7
length: 16
size: .
DNA: TGCGCCAGCAGGCGACAACAGGGGGCGGTAACCTACGAGCAGTACTTC
CDR3: CASRRQQGAVTYEQYF

V: TRBV6-6
D: TRBD1
J: TRBJ2-7
length: 13
size: .
DNA: TGTGCCAGCAGAGGGACAGGGGCCCGCGAGCAGTACTTC
CDR3: CASRGTGAREQYF

V: TRBV11-3
D: .
J: TRBJ1-1
length: 12
size: .
DNA: TGTGCCAGCAGAAGGGGCACCTGGAGAGCTTTCTTT
CDR3: CASRRGTWRAFF

V: TRBV6-5
D: .
J: TRBJ2-1
length: 13
size: .
DNA: TGTGCCAGCAGTTACTCGACTCGAAATGAGCAGTTCTTC
CDR3: CASSYSTRNEQFF

V: TRBV6-5
D: .
J: TRBJ1-1
length: 14
size: .
DNA: TGTGCCAGCAGCGGAACAGATTCGAACACTGAAGCTTTCTTT
CDR3: CASSGTDSNTEAFF

V: TRBV30
D: .
J: TRBJ2-7
length: 14
size: .
DNA: TGTGCCTGGAGTGTAGAGGCCTTCGGGTACGAGCAGTACTTC
CDR3: CAWSVEAFGYEQYF

V: TRBV7-2
D: .
J: TRBJ1-2
length: 14
size: .
DNA: TGTGCCAGCAGCTTAGGGGGAGCTAACTATGGCTACACCTTC
CDR3: CASSLGGANYGYTF

V: TRBV9
D: .
J: TRBJ2-2
length: 16
size: .
DNA: TGTGCCAGCAGCGCCAGGGTCGGTCCTTTGGACGGGGAGCTGTTTTTT
CDR3: CASSARVGPLDGELFF

V: TRBV18
D: .
J: TRBJ1-5
length: 18
size: .
DNA: TGTGCCAGCTCACTCAGCAGGATAGGGGCGAGTAGAGGCCAGCCCCAGCATTTT
CDR3: CASSLSRIGASRGQPQHF

V: TRBV7-9
D: TRBD1
J: TRBJ2-1
length: 15
size: .
DNA: TGTGCCAGCAGCTTAGCCCAGGGGGCCGACAATGAGCAGTTCTTC
CDR3: CASSLAQGADNEQFF

V: TRBV2
D: .
J: TRBJ1-2
length: 12
size: .
DNA: TGTGCCAGCAACGGCGGCAGCTATGGCTACACCTTC
CDR3: CASNGGSYGYTF

V: TRBV27
D: TRBD1
J: TRBJ1-4
length: 13
size: .
DNA: TGTGCCAGCAGCCGACAGGGAGGTGAAAAACTGTTTTTT
CDR3: CASSRQGGEKLFF

V: TRBV5-1
D: .
J: TRBJ2-1
length: 16
size: .
DNA: TGCGCCAGCAGCTTGGAGGGTGGGGGCCCTTACAATGAGCAGTTCTTC
CDR3: CASSLEGGGPYNEQFF

V: TRBV19
D: .
J: TRBJ2-7
length: 14
size: .
DNA: TGTGCCAGTAGTATGATGGGGGCCCCGTACGAGCAGTACTTC
CDR3: CASSMMGAPYEQYF

V: TRBV6-1
D: .
J: TRBJ2-1
length: 14
size: .
DNA: TGTGCCAGCAGTGGGGGGACTTTCCCCCATGAGCAGTTCTTC
CDR3: CASSGGTFPHEQFF

V: TRBV7-9
D: TRBD1
J: TRBJ2-7
length: 15
size: .
DNA: TGTGCCAGCAGCTTAAAGTTGGGACAGTTCTACGAGCAGTACTTC
CDR3: CASSLKLGQFYEQYF